This entry lists 17 T cell receptor beta chains sequenced from one sample in a study of T cells in Graves' hyperthyroidism and ophthalmopathy. Authors of the study amplified TCR beta CDR3 regions from RNA transcripts. HTBI primers drove first-round RT-PCR of the TCR CDR3. Using its own MiXCR run on the multiplex PCR reads, TCRdb lists one record per CDR3 protein. The table records about 480,000 distinct CDR3 sequences, around an eighth of them present only once. Sequenced input: blood. These receptors came from a woman between 18 and 30 years old with Graves' hyperthyroidism.

This clonotype was found many times. The V gene is TRBV29-1, the J gene TRBJ2-5, with TRBD2 matching 8 bases. This CDR3 is built from 14 residues. Losses at the gene ends were 3 bases for V and 2 bases for J; bases not matched to a gene: 5. Germline lookup yields CDR1 SQVTM and CDR2 ANQGSEA. DNA of the CDR3: TGCAGCGTTGATACTAGCGGACTGCAAGAGACCCAGTACTTC. Translating it yields CSVDTSGLQETQYF.

This clonotype was found many times. This chain connects TRBV10-3 to TRBJ2-3; no clear D. CDR1 is ENHRY and CDR2 is SYGVKD in the germline V gene. V lost 3 bases to trimming and J lost 2 bases, with 12 bases between them. The CDR3 is made up of 15 amino acids. The DNA of the CDR3 is TGTGCCATCAGTGAACGACGGAGACTCACAGATACGCAGTATTTT. It specifies CAISERRRLTDTQYF.

The sample holds many counts of this clonotype. V and J are TRBV18 and TRBJ2-1; 7 nucleotides agree with TRBD2. CDR3 length equals 16 residues. Trimming took 6 bases from V and 8 from J; bases not matched to a gene: 16. CDR1 is KGHSH, CDR2 LQKENI, per germline. The CDR3 DNA reads as TGTGCCAGCTCTCGAGGTGGCGGGAGAAGATTGGATGAGCAGTTCTTC. Protein sequence: CASSRGGGRRLDEQFF.

The chain couples TRBV3-1 to TRBJ2-3, with 11 bases identical to TRBD2. The V segment lost 3 bases and the J segment 4 bases; nucleotides outside the gene matches: 12. The CDR3 runs to 18 residues. CDR1 is LGHDT, CDR2 YNNKEL, per germline (reference sequence). CDR3 sequence (DNA): TGTGCCAGCAGCCACACCGGACTAGCGGGTTTTGGGGCAGATACGCAGTATTTT. Encoded protein: CASSHTGLAGFGADTQYF.

This clonotype has only a few counts. This chain connects TRBV4-1 to TRBJ2-5; the match to TRBD2 covers 7 bases. From germline, CDR1 is MGHRA and CDR2 YSYEKL. Trimming took 3 bases from V and 2 from J; bases not matched to a gene: 3. The CDR3 is made up of 14 amino acids. The CDR3, as DNA: TGCGCCAGCAGCCACTTTAGCGGGCAAGAGACCCAGTACTTC. This gives the protein CASSHFSGQETQYF.

The chain couples TRBV11-2 to TRBJ2-5; 7 nucleotides match TRBD2. From germline, CDR1 is SGHAT and CDR2 FQNNGV. The length of the CDR3 is 15 residues. Losses at the gene ends were 3 bases for V and 2 bases for J; bases not matched to a gene: 6. The CDR3 DNA sequence: TGTGCCAGCAGCTTGTTTTACGGGAGGCAAGAGACCCAGTACTTC. It is translated as CASSLFYGRQETQYF. The full variable domain, with the rest looked up from reference TRBV11-2 and TRBJ2-5, is EAGVAQSPRYKIIEKRQSVAFWCNPISGHATLYWYQQILGQGPKLLIQFQNNGVVDDSQLPKDRFSAERLKGVDSTLKIQPAKLEDSAVYLCASSLFYGRQETQYFGPGTRLLVL.

This clonotype appeared many times. This sequence joins TRBV27 and TRBJ2-3; 9 bases fit TRBD2. The CDR3 length is 14 residues. Germline V gene sequence: CDR1 MNHEY, CDR2 SMNVEV (reference sequence). J gave up 1 base and V 6 bases, and 2 bases lay outside the gene matches. The DNA for the CDR3 is TGTGCCAGCAGACGACTAGCGGGCACAGATACGCAGTATTTT. It is translated as CASRRLAGTDTQYF.

There are many counts of this clonotype. The chain joins TRBV7-2 to TRBJ2-1; 12 positions agree with TRBD2. Per the germline V gene, CDR1 is SGHTA and CDR2 is FQGNSA. There are 17 residues in the CDR3. The V gene end was trimmed by 1 base and the J gene end by 8 bases; junction bases not matched to a gene: 9. The chain's CDR3 is CASSLGVGLAGRDEQFF. The CDR3 DNA follows: TGTGCCAGCAGCTTAGGTGTAGGACTAGCGGGAAGGGATGAGCAGTTCTTC.

This clonotype occurred many times. V and J are TRBV12-3 or TRBV12-4 and TRBJ2-1, with D unclear. This CDR3 contains 13 residues. V shed 3 bases and J shed 6 bases, with 9 bases lying between them. The CDR3 loop is CASSLSLPNEQFF. The CDR3 DNA reads as TGTGCCAGCAGTTTGTCGCTACCCAATGAGCAGTTCTTC.

In its sample, this clonotype was seen once. This likely comes from a read error, as the CDR3 has no conserved phenylalanine or tryptophan at its end. This chain joins TRBV19 and TRBJ2-7; 8 bases match TRBD2. The V gene end was trimmed by 7 bases and the J gene end by 2 bases; junction bases not matched to a gene: 7. There are 14 residues in the CDR3. From germline, CDR1 is LNHDA and CDR2 SQIVND (reference sequence). CDR3 loop: CASKTSVGAYEQYL. The CDR3 DNA follows: TGTGCCAGTAAGACTAGCGTTGGGGCCTACGAGCAGTACCTC.

This clonotype showed up just a few times. The gene calls are TRBV9 and TRBJ2-1; D is perhaps TRBD1 (5 bases). This CDR3 is 15 amino acids long. Trimming took 0 bases from V and 8 from J, leaving 15 bases between them. Germline V gene data show CDR1 as SGDLS and CDR2 as YYNGEE. The CDR3 bases are TGTGCCAGCAGCGTAGAGGGGCCAGGGCTCGATGAGCAGTTCTTC. Protein product: CASSVEGPGLDEQFF.

The genes are TRBV11-2 and TRBJ1-6; D gene unclear. Trimming left V 2 bases short and J 10 bases short, with 15 bases between. The CDR3 runs 15 residues. Germline V gene sequence: CDR1 SGHAT, CDR2 FQNNGV. CDR3 loop: CASSLRGVFGSPLHF. The CDR3 nucleotides are TGTGCCAGCAGCTTAAGAGGAGTTTTCGGGTCACCCCTCCACTTT.

This clonotype was picked up many times. The rearrangement uses TRBV27 and TRBJ1-2, with 9 bases fitting TRBD1. The CDR3 runs to 15 residues. V lost 4 bases and J lost 4; bases outside the gene matches: 7. Germline CDR1 and CDR2: MNHEY and SMNVEV (reference sequence). CDR3 region: CASSSGQGKIYGYTF. DNA for the CDR3: TGTGCCAGCAGTTCTGGACAGGGGAAGATCTATGGCTACACCTTC.

The chain couples TRBV28 to TRBJ1-2; D not resolved. The CDR3 contains 13 residues. Per the germline V gene, CDR1 is MDHEN and CDR2 is SYDVKM. V gave up 8 bases and J gave up 5 bases, with 15 bases separating them. The CDR3 coding sequence is TGTGCCAGCGACTCCGGGGTGGCGTATGGCTACACCTTC. Translation: CASDSGVAYGYTF.

Many counts were recorded for this clonotype. This rearrangement joins TRBV13 to TRBJ2-2; tentatively, D is TRBD1 (6 bases). The CDR3 sequence is 15 residues long. V was shortened by 5 bases and J by 4 bases, with 14 bases between the two germline ends. Germline values: CDR1 PRHDT, CDR2 FYEKMQ (reference sequence). CDR3 bases: TGTGCCAGCAGCCGGACAGCCCCGGGCACCGGGGAGCTGTTTTTT. Encoded protein: CASSRTAPGTGELFF.

As regards this clonotype: A much larger clone differs by one base, so this may be a read error. V gene TRBV27 combines with J gene TRBJ2-7; no reliable D call. CDR3 size: 16 residues. V was clipped by 6 bases and J by 0 bases, with 18 bases between them. Germline V lookup: CDR1 MNHEY, CDR2 SMNVEV (reference sequence). In DNA form, the CDR3 reads TGTGCCAGCAGCCCCAATAGCAGGCGGAGCTCCTACGAGCAGTACGTC. Protein sequence: CASSPNSRRSSYEQYV.

The chain carries TRBV12-3 or TRBV12-4 and TRBJ2-7, with 15 bases lining up with TRBD2. This CDR3 spans 18 amino acids. Unmatched junction bases numbered 13, after V lost 6 bases and J lost 4 bases. This chain's CDR3 is CASSEPGLAGGEGYEQYV. In DNA form, the CDR3 reads TGTGCCAGCAGCGAACCGGGACTAGCGGGAGGAGAGGGGTACGAGCAGTACGTC.